Below are 23 T cell receptor beta chains sequenced from a single sample in a study of cytomegalovirus exposure and HLA in healthy donors. Primers included in the PCR were 60 Vbeta and 13 Jbeta primers. Libraries were prepared by immunoSEQ multiplex PCR; TCRdb keeps only in-frame clonotypes and omits some of them. This repertoire shows about 170,000 clones, approximately 79% found once; its top ten account for about 0.93%. The sequencing input was PBMCs. Every receptor here comes from a woman in her forties or fifties in good health and CMV-seropositive.

The V call is TRBV28, the J call TRBJ2-6, with 7 bases identical to TRBD1. The germline CDR1 and CDR2 sequences are MDHEN and SYDVKM. V shed 6 bases and J 10 bases; nucleotides not matched to a gene: 18. The CDR3 spans 17 residues. The CDR3 loop is CASRPGDSLGHSNVLTF. DNA for the CDR3: TGTGCCAGCAGACCCGGGGACAGCCTAGGACACTCTAACGTCCTGACTTTC.

The chain joins TRBV4-1 to TRBJ2-3, with 16 bases that match TRBD2. CDR1 is MGHRA and CDR2 is YSYEKL in the germline V gene. The CDR3 spans 18 residues. V lost 1 base to trimming and J lost 3 bases; unmatched junction nucleotides: 4. CDR3 region: CASSQGGTSGGATDTQYF. The CDR3 region has the DNA TGCGCCAGCAGCCAAGGGGGGACTAGCGGGGGGGCTACAGATACGCAGTATTTT.

This chain links TRBV2 with TRBJ2-1, with a possible D match to TRBD1 (6 bases). This CDR3 region has 12 residues. Trimming pared 3 bases from V and 12 bases from J, leaving 12 bases between. From germline, CDR1 is SNHLY and CDR2 FYNNEI. The CDR3 sequence is CASSDYRVLQFF. Here the CDR3 DNA reads TGTGCCAGCAGTGATTACAGGGTTTTGCAGTTCTTC.

This sequence joins TRBV5-1 and TRBJ2-3; D may be TRBD2 (5 bases). The CDR3 has 16 residues. V lost 0 bases to trimming and J lost 3 bases, with 14 bases between them. Germline V gives CDR1 SGHRS, CDR2 YFSETQ. The DNA for the CDR3 is TGCGCCAGCAGCTTGGATACATTCACGGGGACAGATACGCAGTATTTT. As protein: CASSLDTFTGTDTQYF.

This clone was recorded only once. The chain uses TRBV9 and TRBJ2-5; 7 bases match TRBD2. Per germline, CDR1 SGDLS and CDR2 YYNGEE. After removal of 2 bases from V and 3 bases from J, the junction contained 4 bases not matched to a gene. The CDR3 has 14 residues. The DNA of the CDR3 is TGTGCCAGCAGCGTTAGCGGGTGGAAAGAGACCCAGTACTTC. Translation gives CASSVSGWKETQYF. The entire variable domain, with the rest obtained from reference TRBV9 and TRBJ2-5, is as follows: DSGVTQTPKHLITATGQRVTLRCSPRSGDLSVYWYQQSLDQGLQFLIQYYNGEERAKGNILERFSAQQFPDLHSELNLSSLELGDSALYFCASSVSGWKETQYFGPGTRLLVL.

CDR3 in amino acids: CASSLRGETQYF. The CDR3 DNA sequence: TGTGCCAGCAGCTTAAGGGGGGAGACCCAGTACTTC. V is TRBV7-2 and J is TRBJ2-5, with D tentatively TRBD1 (6 bases). The V gene's germline CDR1 is SGHTA and CDR2 FQGNSA. The CDR3 length is 12 residues. V dropped 2 bases and J dropped 5 bases, with 6 bases sitting between them. The full variable domain, completed using reference TRBV7-2 and TRBJ2-5, is GAGVSQSPSNKVTEKGKDVELRCDPISGHTALYWYRQSLGQGLEFLIYFQGNSAPDKSGLPSDRFSAERTGGSVSTLTIQRTQQEDSAVYLCASSLRGETQYFGPGTRLLVL.

V gene TRBV6-5 combines with J gene TRBJ1-4; 7 bases are shared with TRBD1. Germline V CDR1 and CDR2: MNHEY, SVGAGI. CDR3 length: 14 residues. After removal of 6 bases from V and 3 bases from J, the junction contained 4 bases not matched to a gene. The CDR3 nucleotides are TGTGCCAGCAGCCCGACAGGGCCTAATGAAAAACTGTTTTTT. Translated: CASSPTGPNEKLFF.

J is TRBJ2-7 and V is TRBV30; 14 nucleotides match TRBD2. V lost 2 bases to trimming and J lost 4 bases; unmatched junction nucleotides: 7. The CDR3 is 16 amino acids. CDR1 GTSNPN and CDR2 SVGIG come from the germline V gene (reference sequence). CDR3 bases: TGTGCCTGGAGTTCTGCCGGGACTAGCGGGGGTTACGAGCAGTACTTC. Protein: CAWSSAGTSGGYEQYF.

The V and J genes are TRBV15 and TRBJ2-2; unclear D gene. The germline CDR1 and CDR2 sequences are LNHNV and YYDKDF (reference sequence). The length of the CDR3 is 15 residues. The V and J ends lost 0 bases and 0 bases respectively, with 5 bases between them. The CDR3, as DNA: TGTGCCACCAGCAGAGAGCGGACGAACACCGGGGAGCTGTTTTTT. It yields the protein CATSRERTNTGELFF.

The chain joins TRBV7-9 to TRBJ1-2; weak D call: TRBD1 (5 bases). Germline V gene lookup returns CDR1 SEHNR and CDR2 FQNEAQ (reference sequence). Trimming stripped 5 bases from V and 8 bases from J, with 15 bases between. The CDR3 sequence is 13 residues long. CDR3 sequence: CASSPRSGGGYTF. As DNA, the CDR3 is TGTGCCAGCAGCCCGAGGTCCGGGGGAGGCTACACCTTC.

The chain has TRBV18 and TRBJ2-7; D perhaps matches TRBD2 (6 bases). Between the trimmed V and J ends, which lost 6 bases and 4 bases, there was a span of 10 bases. The germline V gene has CDR1 KGHSH and CDR2 LQKENI. The CDR3 consists of 12 residues. CDR3 in amino acids: CASSSGGYEQYF. The DNA for the CDR3 is TGTGCCAGCTCGTCCGGGGGTTACGAGCAGTACTTC.

The CDR3 region is CASSLPQGNTEAFF. CDR3 nucleotide sequence: TGTGCCAGCAGCTTGCCACAGGGAAACACTGAAGCTTTCTTT. The rearrangement joins TRBV5-6 to TRBJ1-1; the D gene is possibly TRBD1 (6 bases). V lost 1 base and J lost 2, with 9 bases in between. Germline CDR1 SGHDT, CDR2 YYEEEE. There are 14 residues in the CDR3.

The V call is TRBV19, the J call TRBJ1-1; 8 bases map to TRBD1. J was trimmed by 4 bases and V by 8 bases; bases with no gene match: 6. Germline loops: CDR1 LNHDA, CDR2 SQIVND (reference sequence). The CDR3 has 13 residues. CDR3: CASRQGSGTEAFF. The CDR3 DNA reads TGTGCCAGTCGACAGGGGAGCGGCACTGAAGCTTTCTTT.

This clone has only one observation. The chain combines TRBV19 with TRBJ2-7, with unresolved D. The CDR3 sequence is 15 residues long. V was clipped by 0 bases and J by 2 bases, with 11 bases between them. Germline assignment: CDR1 LNHDA and CDR2 SQIVND (reference sequence). For the CDR3, the DNA is TGTGCCAGTAGTATAGATCTCACAGACCCCTACGAGCAGTACTTC. It encodes CASSIDLTDPYEQYF.

The rearrangement joins TRBV14 to TRBJ2-7; 7 nucleotides align to TRBD1. J was trimmed by 2 bases and V by 0 bases; bases with no gene match: 7. This CDR3 comprises 16 residues. Germline CDR1 reads SGHDN; CDR2 reads FVKESK. Here the CDR3 reads CASSQDTGDRAYEQYF. As DNA, the CDR3 is TGTGCCAGCAGCCAAGATACAGGGGACAGAGCCTACGAGCAGTACTTC.

V and J are TRBV4-1 and TRBJ1-1, with 11 nucleotides matching TRBD1. V was clipped by 0 bases and J by 3 bases; unmatched bases: 15. Germline CDR1 reads MGHRA; CDR2 reads YSYEKL. The CDR3 is 20 amino acids. The CDR3 protein is CASSQEIADRGQWVDTEAFF. CDR3 bases: TGCGCCAGCAGCCAAGAGATCGCGGACAGGGGGCAATGGGTGGACACTGAAGCTTTCTTT.

The rearrangement uses TRBV4-1 and TRBJ2-7, with unresolved D. V lost 4 bases to trimming and J lost 3 bases, with 10 bases between them. The CDR3 has 13 amino acids. The germline CDR1 and CDR2 sequences are MGHRA and YSYEKL. CDR3 nucleotide sequence: TGCGCCAGCAGCCGAGAGGAGCTCTACGAGCAGTACTTC. As protein: CASSREELYEQYF.

The chain couples TRBV19 to TRBJ1-5; 9 bases fit TRBD1. V lost 5 bases to trimming and J lost 3 bases; unmatched junction nucleotides: 5. CDR3 size: 15 residues. The germline CDR1 and CDR2 sequences are LNHDA and SQIVND (reference sequence). CDR3 sequence: CASSAGTGTNQPQHF. The DNA of the CDR3 is TGTGCCAGTAGTGCCGGGACAGGGACCAATCAGCCCCAGCATTTT.

V and J are TRBV20-1 and TRBJ2-3; D is undetermined. Germline values: CDR1 DFQATT, CDR2 SNEGSKA (reference sequence). The CDR3 is 11 residues long. The V gene lost 4 bases and the J gene lost 2 bases, with 4 bases spanning the gap. The CDR3 loop reads CSATYTDTQYF. CDR3 nucleotides: TGCAGTGCTACTTACACAGATACGCAGTATTTT.

The chain has TRBV19 and TRBJ1-1, with a tentative D call TRBD1 (6 bases). Trimming pared 6 bases from V and 6 bases from J, leaving 17 bases between. CDR3 size: 14 residues. The V gene's germline CDR1 is LNHDA and CDR2 SQIVND (reference sequence). The DNA of the CDR3 is TGTGCCAGTAGACAGGGCCCCCTAGTCGCTGAAGCTTTCTTT. It specifies CASRQGPLVAEAFF.

The rearrangement links TRBV18 to TRBJ2-2; no clear D. Germline CDR1 and CDR2: KGHSH and LQKENI. Trimming removed 5 bases at V and 1 base at J, with 11 bases between. CDR3 size: 15 residues. The CDR3: CASSSSSVNTGELFF. The CDR3, as DNA: TGTGCCAGCTCAAGTTCTTCGGTGAACACCGGGGAGCTGTTTTTT. The full variable domain, its missing parts supplied by reference TRBV18 and TRBJ2-2, is NAGVMQNPRHLVRRRGQEARLRCSPMKGHSHVYWYRQLPEEGLKFMVYLQKENIIDESGMPKERFSAEFPKEGPSILRIQQVVRGDSAAYFCASSSSSVNTGELFFGEGSRLTVL.

This chain joins TRBV6-6 and TRBJ1-5; 9 nucleotides match TRBD1. V trimming: 5 bases; J trimming: 7 bases; junction bases outside the gene matches: 6. Germline CDR1 is MNHNY and CDR2 is SVGAGI (reference sequence). The CDR3 is 14 residues long. The CDR3, as DNA: TGTGCCAGCAGTGGTGAGGGACAGGGCCAGCCCCAGCATTTT. The encoded protein is CASSGEGQGQPQHF.

This clone was picked up one time. J is TRBJ2-2 and V is TRBV7-9; 11 bases are a match to TRBD2. The CDR3 contains 18 residues. J was trimmed by 3 bases and V by 6 bases; bases with no gene match: 12. Germline V gives CDR1 SEHNR, CDR2 FQNEAQ (reference sequence). CDR3 protein: CASRLLPSGGRDTGELFF. CDR3 DNA: TGTGCCAGCAGACTCCTCCCTAGCGGGGGGCGCGACACCGGGGAGCTGTTTTTT.